The rows below give T cell receptor beta chains drawn from one sample of a study of T cells in Graves' hyperthyroidism and ophthalmopathy. Each CDR3 protein gets one entry after TCRdb re-called the multiplex PCR reads with MiXCR. The table includes about 350,000 distinct CDR3 sequences, 18% detected once. Sequencing used blood. The receptor set was obtained from a woman between 35 and 50 years old with Graves' ophthalmopathy. Both conserved end residues are part of each CDR3. The D gene is left open where the match is weak. Clone sizes are given selectively: once, few, many, or a class where the clone is expanded.

v_gene,abundance,d_gene,j_gene,CDR3aa,CDR3nt
TRBV12-3/TRBV12-4,many,-,TRBJ1-1,CASTLGRTEAFF,TGTGCCAGCACCTTAGGAAGGACTGAAGCTTTCTTT
TRBV28,many,TRBD2,TRBJ2-7,CASRSSGSYEQYF,TGTGCCAGCAGGAGTAGCGGGTCCTACGAGCAGTACTTC
TRBV6-2/TRBV6-3,-,TRBD1,TRBJ1-1,CASSSGTGRYEAFF,TGTGCCAGCTCGTCCGGGACAGGGAGGTATGAAGCTTTCTTT
TRBV5-1,many,-,TRBJ2-2,CASSLAGSDLGELFF,TGCGCCAGCAGCTTGGCCGGCAGTGATCTAGGGGAGCTGTTTTTT
TRBV12-3/TRBV12-4,many,-,TRBJ1-2,CASSLSRRANYGYTF,TGTGCCAGCAGTTTAAGTCGGAGGGCTAACTATGGCTACACCTTC
TRBV6-2/TRBV6-3,many,TRBD2,TRBJ2-7,CASSYGERERYEQYF,TGTGCCAGCAGTTACGGCGAGCGGGAGAGATACGAGCAGTACTTC
TRBV12-3/TRBV12-4,many,-,TRBJ1-1,CASSFLLRRQNTEAFF,TGTGCCAGCAGTTTTCTTTTGAGACGGCAGAACACTGAAGCTTTCTTT
TRBV18,-,-,TRBJ2-7,CASSLLGGAEEQYF,TGTGCCAGCTCACTTTTAGGGGGGGCTGAAGAGCAGTACTTC
TRBV18,many,-,TRBJ1-3,CASSRDTHSGNTIYF,TGTGCCAGCTCACGGGACACCCACTCTGGAAACACCATATATTTT
TRBV20-1,many,TRBD2,TRBJ2-7,CSARKGLRAGAYEQYF,TGCAGTGCTAGAAAGGGTCTCCGGGCGGGGGCCTACGAGCAGTACTTC
TRBV28,many,TRBD1,TRBJ2-5,CASSSGTGKETQYF,TGTGCCAGCAGCTCCGGGACAGGAAAAGAGACCCAGTACTTC
TRBV5-1,many,-,TRBJ2-7,CASSIDSYEQYF,TGCGCCAGCAGTATAGACAGCTACGAGCAGTACTTC
TRBV11-2,many,-,TRBJ2-5,CASSLGGLRETQYF,TGTGCCAGCAGCTTAGGAGGCCTGAGGGAGACCCAGTACTTC
TRBV12-3/TRBV12-4,many,TRBD2,TRBJ2-7,CASSSLSSGINEQYF,TGTGCCAGCAGTTCCTTAAGCAGCGGGATCAACGAGCAGTACTTC
TRBV7-9,-,-,TRBJ1-1,CASSESGGGSTEAFF,TGTGCCAGCAGTGAGTCGGGGGGAGGAAGCACTGAAGCTTTCTTT
TRBV6-1,many,TRBD2,TRBJ2-3,CASSQGTSGRWTDTQYF,TGTGCCAGCAGTCAAGGGACTAGCGGCCGTTGGACAGATACGCAGTATTTT
TRBV5-5,many,-,TRBJ1-1,CVSSFRQWNTEAFF,TGTGTCAGCAGCTTCCGACAGTGGAACACTGAAGCTTTCTTT
TRBV28,once,-,TRBJ1-5,CASSLGPQVGGQPQHF,TGTGCCAGCAGTTTAGGCCCGCAAGTCGGGGGACAGCCCCAGCATTTT
TRBV5-1,many,TRBD1,TRBJ2-7,CASSLAGQGVGEQYF,TGTGCCAGCAGTTTGGCGGGACAGGGCGTTGGCGAGCAGTACTTC
TRBV27,many,-,TRBJ2-7,CASRGGTEIYEQYF,TGTGCCAGCAGAGGGGGGACTGAGATCTACGAGCAGTACTTC
TRBV3-1,many,-,TRBJ1-1,CASSQDLRVGSAFF,TGTGCCAGCAGCCAAGATCTACGGGTCGGTTCGGCTTTCTTT
TRBV12-3/TRBV12-4,few,TRBD1,TRBJ2-7,CASSPGQVRSYEQYF,TGTGCCAGCAGCCCCGGACAGGTGAGGTCCTACGAGCAGTACTTC
TRBV7-8,many,-,TRBJ1-1,CASSLARQNTEAFF,TGTGCCAGCAGCTTAGCGAGGCAAAACACTGAAGCTTTCTTT
TRBV6-2/TRBV6-3,-,-,TRBJ1-2,CASSRGQLYGGYTF,TGTGCCAGCAGTCGCGGACAGTTATATGGCGGCTACACCTTC
TRBV28,many,-,TRBJ1-5,CASSSWGGSNQPQHF,TGTGCCAGCAGTTCTTGGGGGGGGAGCAATCAGCCCCAGCATTTT
TRBV7-8,many,-,TRBJ2-2,CASSLERLRSGELFF,TGTGCCAGCAGCTTAGAACGATTGAGATCCGGGGAGCTGTTTTTT
TRBV18,many,-,TRBJ2-5,CASSPRTGTGETQYF,TGTGCCAGCTCACCCCGGACGGGGACGGGAGAGACCCAGTACTTC
TRBV7-6,many,-,TRBJ2-5,CASSLGGGTQYF,TGTGCCAGCAGCTTAGGGGGAGGGACCCAGTACTTC
TRBV4-3,many,-,TRBJ1-1,CASSQAQRAEAFF,TGCGCCAGCAGCCAAGCTCAACGGGCTGAAGCTTTCTTT
TRBV27,few,-,TRBJ2-7,CASSLSLVAVYEQYF,TGTGCCAGCAGTTTATCTTTGGTAGCGGTCTACGAGCAGTACTTC
TRBV20-1,many,-,TRBJ2-7,CSARDLGFNEQYF,TGCAGTGCTAGAGATCTGGGGTTCAACGAGCAGTACTTC
TRBV4-1,-,-,TRBJ1-1,CASSQVPGRRRDTEAFF,TGCGCCAGCAGCCAAGTCCCGGGACGGAGGCGGGACACTGAAGCTTTCTTT
TRBV20-1,many,TRBD1,TRBJ1-2,CSASAPTGPPYGYTF,TGCAGTGCTTCTGCCCCGACAGGGCCCCCTTATGGCTACACCTTC
TRBV6-1,many,TRBD2,TRBJ2-7,CASSELGSGWDYEQYF,TGTGCCAGCAGTGAATTGGGTAGCGGGTGGGACTACGAGCAGTACTTC
TRBV7-9,many,-,TRBJ2-3,CASSLDDTQYF,TGTGCCAGCAGCTTAGATGATACGCAGTATTTT
TRBV12-3/TRBV12-4,many,-,TRBJ2-5,CASGTDWGTQYF,TGTGCCAGCGGGACGGATTGGGGGACCCAGTACTTC
TRBV28,many,-,TRBJ1-2,CASSSTPRTYGYTF,TGTGCCAGCAGTTCGACCCCTCGAACCTATGGCTACACCTTC
TRBV15,-,-,TRBJ1-5,CATSRPGNQPQHF,TGTGCCACCAGCAGACCGGGGAATCAGCCCCAGCATTTT
TRBV18,-,-,TRBJ1-1,CASSQGVSTEAFF,TGTGCCAGCTCACAAGGGGTTAGCACTGAAGCTTTCTTT
TRBV11-2,few,TRBD1,TRBJ2-4,CASSRFSPTGARGYIQYF,TGTGCCAGCAGCCGATTCTCCCCGACAGGGGCCCGCGGTTACATTCAGTACTTC
TRBV27,many,-,TRBJ2-5,CASSLSLRGTQYF,TGTGCCAGCAGTTTATCTCTCAGGGGGACCCAGTACTTC
TRBV4-2,few,-,TRBJ1-6,CASSQENYSYNSPLHF,TGTGCCAGCAGCCAAGAGAATTACTCCTATAATTCACCCCTCCACTTT
TRBV30,many,TRBD1,TRBJ2-4,CAWSAGGNIQYF,TGTGCCTGGTCAGCAGGGGGAAACATTCAGTACTTC
TRBV12-3/TRBV12-4,many,TRBD2,TRBJ2-7,CASKLAGAYEQYF,TGTGCCAGCAAACTAGCGGGAGCCTACGAGCAGTACTTC
TRBV28,many,TRBD2,TRBJ2-5,CASSLEREGPEETQYF,TGTGCCAGCAGTTTGGAGCGGGAGGGCCCCGAGGAGACCCAGTACTTC